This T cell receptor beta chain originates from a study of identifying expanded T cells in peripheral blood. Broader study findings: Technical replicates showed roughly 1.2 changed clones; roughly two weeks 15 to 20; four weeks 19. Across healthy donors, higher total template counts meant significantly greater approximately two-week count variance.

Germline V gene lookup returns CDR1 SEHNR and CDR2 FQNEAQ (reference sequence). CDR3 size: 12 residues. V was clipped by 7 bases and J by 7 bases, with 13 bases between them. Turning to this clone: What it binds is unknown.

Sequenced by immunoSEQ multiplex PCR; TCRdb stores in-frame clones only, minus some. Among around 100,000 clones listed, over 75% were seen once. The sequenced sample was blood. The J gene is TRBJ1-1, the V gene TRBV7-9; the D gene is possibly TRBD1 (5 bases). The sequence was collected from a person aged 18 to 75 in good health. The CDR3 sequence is CASTVRGIEAFF. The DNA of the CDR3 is TGTGCCAGCACCGTTAGGGGCATTGAAGCTTTCTTT.